The 13 T cell receptor beta chains presented below share a single source sample, sequenced in a study of blood T cell repertoires in COVID-19. Assay: immunoSEQ multiplex PCR; the TCRdb copy retains only in-frame clones and omits some. The table lists approximately 70,000 clones, approximately 85% of them singletons. The sequencing input was peripheral blood. The receptors derive from an elderly woman with active or convalescent COVID-19.

The V and J genes are TRBV19 and TRBJ1-4; possible D gene TRBD1, 5 bases. Germline assignment: CDR1 LNHDA and CDR2 SQIVND (reference sequence). V lost 6 bases and J lost 0, with 8 bases in between. This CDR3 has 14 residues. CDR3 in amino acids: CASSDSATNEKLFF. Here the CDR3 DNA reads TGTGCCAGTAGCGACAGCGCAACTAATGAAAAACTGTTTTTT.

The sample holds a few counts of this clone. This sequence joins TRBV5-1 and TRBJ2-5; D is possibly TRBD1 (6 bases). The ends were cut back, 2 bases at V and 1 base at J, with 9 bases in the middle. The CDR3 totals 14 residues. Germline-derived CDR1 and CDR2 are SGHRS and YFSETQ. CDR3 amino acids: CASSFGRGQETQYF. Here the CDR3 DNA reads TGCGCCAGCAGCTTTGGCAGGGGCCAAGAGACCCAGTACTTC.

The chain has TRBV7-8 and TRBJ2-1; D unresolved. This CDR3 contains 14 residues. The germline CDR1 and CDR2 sequences are SGHVS and FQNEAQ. Deletions cut 4 bases from V and 2 bases from J, with 9 bases between. As DNA, the CDR3 is TGTGCCAGCAGCTCCCTAGGCGCCTACAATGAGCAGTTCTTC. Its protein is CASSSLGAYNEQFF.

The gene calls are TRBV2 and TRBJ2-3, with 9 positions matching TRBD2. The CDR3 has 14 residues. J gave up 3 bases and V 6 bases, and 4 bases lay outside the gene matches. Germline CDR1 SNHLY, CDR2 FYNNEI. The CDR3 DNA follows: TGTGCCAGCAGAGGGACTAGCAGGACAGATACGCAGTATTTT. Protein: CASRGTSRTDTQYF.

The chain has TRBV7-2 and TRBJ2-7; tentatively, D is TRBD2 (5 bases). Trimming cost V 1 base and J 4 bases, with 17 bases left between them. The CDR3 consists of 16 residues. CDR1 and CDR2 (germline): SGHTA, FQGNSA. This chain's CDR3 is CASSLDSTRRTYEQYF. CDR3 DNA sequence: TGTGCCAGCAGCTTAGACAGCACTAGACGAACATACGAGCAGTACTTC.

The chain uses TRBV6-5 and TRBJ1-2; TRBD1 agrees at 7 bases. The trim removed 0 bases at V and 8 bases at J, leaving 6 bases unmatched. CDR3 length: 14 residues. Germline CDR1 reads MNHEY; CDR2 reads SVGAGI. The CDR3 region has the DNA TGTGCCAGCAGTTACTCGACAGGGCGATACGGCTACACCTTC. Encoded protein: CASSYSTGRYGYTF.

This chain links TRBV14 with TRBJ2-3; 7 bases match TRBD2. Unmatched junction bases numbered 9, after V lost 0 bases and J lost 12 bases. The CDR3 contains 14 residues. Germline values: CDR1 SGHDN, CDR2 FVKESK. CDR3 nucleotides: TGTGCCAGCAGCCAAGACCTTTCTAGCGGTCCCCAGTATTTT. Its translation is CASSQDLSSGPQYF.

The chain combines TRBV27 with TRBJ1-5, with a possible D match to TRBD1 (5 bases). Germline CDR1 and CDR2: MNHEY and SMNVEV (reference sequence). This CDR3 is built from 14 residues. Trimming shortened V by 5 bases and J by 7 bases, and 15 bases separated the two germline ends. The CDR3 DNA reads TGTGCCAGCAGTCCAGTCGGGGGACGGCAGCCCCAGCATTTT. As protein: CASSPVGGRQPQHF.

A single count supports this clone. The chain has TRBV19 and TRBJ2-7; D might be TRBD1 (6 bases). The V gene's germline CDR1 is LNHDA and CDR2 SQIVND (reference sequence). This CDR3 contains 14 residues. Trimming stripped 5 bases from V and 3 bases from J, with 14 bases between. CDR3 protein: CASSYRDINYEQYF. CDR3 DNA: TGTGCCAGTAGTTACCGGGACATAAACTACGAGCAGTACTTC.

This chain uses TRBV19 with TRBJ2-5; 9 bases line up with TRBD2. The CDR3 loop spans 16 amino acids. Germline lookup yields CDR1 LNHDA and CDR2 SQIVND (reference sequence). V was pared by 5 bases and J by 1 base, with 8 bases of the junction left unmatched. This CDR3 is CASSRSSGGRQETQYF. In DNA form, the CDR3 reads TGTGCCAGTAGTCGGAGTAGCGGGGGCCGCCAAGAGACCCAGTACTTC. The full variable domain, its missing parts supplied by reference TRBV19 and TRBJ2-5, is DGGITQSPKYLFRKEGQNVTLSCEQNLNHDAMYWYRQDPGQGLRLIYYSQIVNDFQKGDIAEGYSVSREKKESFPLTVTSAQKNPTAFYLCASSRSSGGRQETQYFGPGTRLLVL.

The chain is built from TRBV12-3 or TRBV12-4 and TRBJ2-3, with a tentative D call TRBD2 (6 bases). The CDR3 has 13 residues. The V and J ends lost 9 bases and 0 bases respectively, with 10 bases between them. This chain's CDR3 is CASGGASTDTQYF. The CDR3 DNA reads TGTGCCAGTGGCGGGGCTAGCACAGATACGCAGTATTTT.

V usage is TRBV11-2 and J usage is TRBJ1-6; 8 bases are shared with TRBD1. The V and J ends lost 5 bases and 10 bases, in that order; junction bases with no gene match: 7. The germline V gene has CDR1 SGHAT and CDR2 FQNNGV. The CDR3 is made up of 14 amino acids. CDR3: CASSGQGNGSPLHF. The CDR3, as DNA: TGTGCCAGCAGCGGACAGGGTAATGGATCACCCCTCCACTTT.

The CDR3 spells CASSQQGNTEAFF. The DNA for the CDR3 is TGTGCCAGCAGCCAACAGGGGAACACTGAAGCTTTCTTT. The rearrangement joins TRBV11-2 to TRBJ1-1; maybe TRBD1 (6 bases). Germline V gives CDR1 SGHAT, CDR2 FQNNGV. The V and J ends lost 5 bases and 1 base respectively, with 8 bases between them. CDR3 length: 13 amino acids.